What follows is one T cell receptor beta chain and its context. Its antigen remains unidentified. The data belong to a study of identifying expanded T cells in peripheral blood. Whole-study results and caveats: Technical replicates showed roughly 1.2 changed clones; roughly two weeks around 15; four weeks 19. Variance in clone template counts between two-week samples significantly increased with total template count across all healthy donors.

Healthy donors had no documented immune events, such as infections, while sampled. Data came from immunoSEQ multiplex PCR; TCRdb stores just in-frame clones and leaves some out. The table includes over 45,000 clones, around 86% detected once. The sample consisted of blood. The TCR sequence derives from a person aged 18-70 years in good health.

In DNA, the CDR3 is TGTGCCAGCAGCTTAGGCTCGTTTCGGGACGAGCAGTACTTC. It specifies CASSLGSFRDEQYF. This chain joins TRBV11-2 and TRBJ2-7; D not resolved. The CDR3 contains 14 residues. CDR1 is SGHAT, CDR2 FQNNGV, per germline. Trimming took 1 base from V and 5 from J, leaving 12 bases between them.